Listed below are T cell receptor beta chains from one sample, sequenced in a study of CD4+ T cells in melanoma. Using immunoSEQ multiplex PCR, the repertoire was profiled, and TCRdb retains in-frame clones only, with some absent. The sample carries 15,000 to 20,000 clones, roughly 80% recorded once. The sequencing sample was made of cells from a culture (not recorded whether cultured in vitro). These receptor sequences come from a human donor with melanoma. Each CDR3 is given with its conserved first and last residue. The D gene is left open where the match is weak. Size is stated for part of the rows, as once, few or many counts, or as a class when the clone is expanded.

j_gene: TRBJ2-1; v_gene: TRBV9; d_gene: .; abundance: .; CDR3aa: CASSPHGYNEQFF; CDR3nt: TGTGCCAGCAGCCCCCACGGGTACAATGAGCAGTTCTTC
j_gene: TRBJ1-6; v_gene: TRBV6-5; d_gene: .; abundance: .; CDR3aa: CASSYSGYGSPLHF; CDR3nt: TGTGCCAGCAGTTACTCCGGGTACGGATCACCCCTCCACTTT
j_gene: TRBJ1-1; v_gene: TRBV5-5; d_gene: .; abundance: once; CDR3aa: CASSSVGGAITEAFF; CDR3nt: TGTGCCAGCAGCTCGGTGGGCGGGGCAATTACTGAAGCTTTCTTT
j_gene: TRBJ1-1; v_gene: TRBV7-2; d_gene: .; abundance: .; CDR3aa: CASSLRVGEAFF; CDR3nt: TGTGCCAGCAGCTTGAGGGTTGGTGAAGCTTTCTTT
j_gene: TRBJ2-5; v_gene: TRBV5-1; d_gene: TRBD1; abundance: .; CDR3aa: CASSLGTGGAGETQYF; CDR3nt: TGCGCCAGCAGCTTGGGGACAGGGGGCGCCGGGGAGACCCAGTACTTC
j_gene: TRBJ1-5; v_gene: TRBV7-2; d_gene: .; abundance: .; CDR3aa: CASSFFPGSNQPQHF; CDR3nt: TGTGCCAGCAGCTTTTTCCCGGGTAGCAATCAGCCCCAGCATTTT
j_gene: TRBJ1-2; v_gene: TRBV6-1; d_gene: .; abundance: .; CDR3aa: CATLPSGRSYGYTF; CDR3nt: TGTGCCACCCTCCCATCCGGACGGAGCTATGGCTACACCTTC
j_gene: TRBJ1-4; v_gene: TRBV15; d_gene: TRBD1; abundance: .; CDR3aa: CATSGQGSEKLFF; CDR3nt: TGTGCCACCAGCGGACAGGGTAGTGAAAAACTGTTTTTT
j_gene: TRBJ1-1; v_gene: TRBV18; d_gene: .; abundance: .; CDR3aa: CASSQGRDTEAFF; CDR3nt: TGTGCCAGCTCACAAGGGAGGGACACTGAAGCTTTCTTT
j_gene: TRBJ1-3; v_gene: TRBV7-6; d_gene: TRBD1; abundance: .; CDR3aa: CASSRGQGDLRPSGNTIYF; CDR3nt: TGTGCCAGCAGCCGCGGGCAGGGGGACCTCAGGCCCTCTGGAAACACCATATATTTT
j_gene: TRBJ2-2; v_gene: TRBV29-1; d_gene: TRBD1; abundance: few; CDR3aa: CSVARTGDTGELFF; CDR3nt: TGCAGCGTTGCCCGGACAGGGGACACCGGGGAGCTGTTTTTT
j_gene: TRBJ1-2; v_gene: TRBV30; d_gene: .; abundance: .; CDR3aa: CAWKRPGTAAYGYTF; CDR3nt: TGTGCCTGGAAAAGACCCGGGACCGCAGCCTATGGCTACACCTTC
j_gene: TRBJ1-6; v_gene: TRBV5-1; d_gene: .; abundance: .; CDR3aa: CASSDRQNYNSPLHF; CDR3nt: TGCGCCAGCAGCGATAGACAGAACTATAATTCACCCCTCCACTTT
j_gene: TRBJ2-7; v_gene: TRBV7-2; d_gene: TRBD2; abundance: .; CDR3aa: CASSLAGGRALHYEQYF; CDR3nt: TGTGCCAGCAGCTTAGCGGGGGGGAGGGCCCTCCACTACGAGCAGTACTTC
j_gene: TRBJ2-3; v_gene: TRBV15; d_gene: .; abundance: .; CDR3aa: CATSRDPVGTDTQYF; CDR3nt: TGTGCCACCAGCAGAGATCCGGTGGGCACAGATACGCAGTATTTT
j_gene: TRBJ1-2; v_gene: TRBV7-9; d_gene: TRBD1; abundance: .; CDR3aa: CASSLQGSRGYGYTF; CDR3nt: TGTGCCAGCAGCCTACAGGGGAGTCGTGGCTATGGCTACACCTTC
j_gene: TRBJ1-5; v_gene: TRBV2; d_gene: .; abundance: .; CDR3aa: CASSRVLGQPQHF; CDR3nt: TGTGCCAGTTCCAGGGTTTTGGGTCAGCCCCAGCATTTT
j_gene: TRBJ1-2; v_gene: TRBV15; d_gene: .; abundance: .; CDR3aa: CATSRAGGYGYTF; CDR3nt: TGTGCCACCAGCAGAGCTGGGGGCTATGGCTACACCTTC
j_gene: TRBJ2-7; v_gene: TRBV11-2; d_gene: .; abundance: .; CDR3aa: CASSFPSGRIYEQYF; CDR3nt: TGTGCCAGCAGCTTCCCTTCCGGGCGTATCTACGAGCAGTACTTC
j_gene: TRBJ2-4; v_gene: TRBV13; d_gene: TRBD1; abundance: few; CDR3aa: CASSLRQGKNIQYF; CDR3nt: TGTGCCAGCAGCTTACGACAGGGGAAGAACATTCAGTACTTC
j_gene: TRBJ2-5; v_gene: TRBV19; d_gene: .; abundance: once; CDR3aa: CASSIGPTQETQYF; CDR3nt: TGTGCCAGTAGTATCGGGCCTACGCAAGAGACCCAGTACTTC
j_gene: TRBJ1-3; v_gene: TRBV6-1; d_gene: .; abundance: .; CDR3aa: CASSARFAAYSGNTIYF; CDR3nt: TGTGCCAGCAGTGCCAGGTTTGCCGCCTACTCTGGAAACACCATATATTTT
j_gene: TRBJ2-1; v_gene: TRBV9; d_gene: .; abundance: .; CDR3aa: CASSVELARTGEQFF; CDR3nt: TGTGCCAGCAGCGTAGAGCTAGCGCGGACGGGGGAGCAGTTCTTC
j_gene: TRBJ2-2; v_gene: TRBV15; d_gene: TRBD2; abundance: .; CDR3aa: CATSGGGTVNTGELFF; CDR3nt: TGTGCCACCAGCGGGGGAGGGACTGTGAACACCGGGGAGCTGTTTTTT
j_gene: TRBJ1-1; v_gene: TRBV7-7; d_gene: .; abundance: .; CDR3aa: CASSLAENTEAFF; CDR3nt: TGTGCCAGCAGCTTAGCCGAGAACACTGAAGCTTTCTTT
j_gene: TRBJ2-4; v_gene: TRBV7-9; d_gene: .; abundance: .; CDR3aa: CASSITQANIQYF; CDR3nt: TGTGCCAGCAGCATTACTCAGGCAAACATTCAGTACTTC